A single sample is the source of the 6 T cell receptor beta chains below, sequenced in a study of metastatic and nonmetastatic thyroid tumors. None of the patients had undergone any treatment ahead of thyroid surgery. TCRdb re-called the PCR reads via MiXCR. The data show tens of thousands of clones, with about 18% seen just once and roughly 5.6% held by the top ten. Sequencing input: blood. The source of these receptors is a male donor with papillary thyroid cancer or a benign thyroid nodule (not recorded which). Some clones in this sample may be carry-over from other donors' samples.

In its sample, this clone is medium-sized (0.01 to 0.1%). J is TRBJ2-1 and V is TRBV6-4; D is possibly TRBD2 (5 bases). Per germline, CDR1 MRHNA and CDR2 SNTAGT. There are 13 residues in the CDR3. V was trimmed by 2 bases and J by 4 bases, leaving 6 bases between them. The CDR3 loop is CASSDRDYNEQFF. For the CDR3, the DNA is TGTGCCAGCAGTGACCGGGATTACAATGAGCAGTTCTTC.

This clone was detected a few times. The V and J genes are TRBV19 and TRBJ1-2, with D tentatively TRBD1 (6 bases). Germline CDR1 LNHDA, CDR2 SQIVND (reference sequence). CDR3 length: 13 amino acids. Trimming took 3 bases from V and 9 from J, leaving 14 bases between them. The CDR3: CASSIPAGVCYTF. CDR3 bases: TGTGCCAGTAGTATTCCCGCAGGGGTGTGCTACACCTTC. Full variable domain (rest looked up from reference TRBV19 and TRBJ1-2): DGGITQSPKYLFRKEGQNVTLSCEQNLNHDAMYWYRQDPGQGLRLIYYSQIVNDFQKGDIAEGYSVSREKKESFPLTVTSAQKNPTAFYLCASSIPAGVCYTFGSGTRLTVV.

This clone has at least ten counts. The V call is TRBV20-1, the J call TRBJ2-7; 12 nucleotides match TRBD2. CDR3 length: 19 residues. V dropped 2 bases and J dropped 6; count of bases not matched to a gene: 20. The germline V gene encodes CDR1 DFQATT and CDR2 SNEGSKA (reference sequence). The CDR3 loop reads CSARPAKPLKTSGSPEQYF. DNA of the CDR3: TGCAGTGCTAGACCGGCAAAACCACTCAAGACTAGCGGGAGCCCCGAGCAGTACTTC.

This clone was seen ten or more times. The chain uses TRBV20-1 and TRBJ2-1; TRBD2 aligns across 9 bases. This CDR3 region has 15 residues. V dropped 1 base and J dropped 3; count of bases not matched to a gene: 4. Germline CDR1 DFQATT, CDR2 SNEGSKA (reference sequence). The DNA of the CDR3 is TGCAGTGCTAGAGTCGCGGGGGGGCTCTACAATGAGCAGTTCTTC. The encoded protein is CSARVAGGLYNEQFF.

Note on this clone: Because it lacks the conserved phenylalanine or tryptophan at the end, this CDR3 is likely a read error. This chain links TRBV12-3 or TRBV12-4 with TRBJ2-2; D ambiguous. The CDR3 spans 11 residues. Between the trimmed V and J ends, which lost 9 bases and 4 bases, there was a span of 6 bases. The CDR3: CARRITGELFS. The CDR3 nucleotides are TGTGCCAGAAGAATCACCGGGGAGCTGTTTTCT.

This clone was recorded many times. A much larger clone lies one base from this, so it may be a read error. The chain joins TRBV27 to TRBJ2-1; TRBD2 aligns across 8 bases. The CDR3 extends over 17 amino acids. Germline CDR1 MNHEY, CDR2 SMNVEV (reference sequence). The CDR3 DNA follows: TGTGCCAACAGTTTATTACGGACTAGCACTCTGCTGGTTGAGCAGTTCTTC. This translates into CANSLLRTSTLLVEQFF.